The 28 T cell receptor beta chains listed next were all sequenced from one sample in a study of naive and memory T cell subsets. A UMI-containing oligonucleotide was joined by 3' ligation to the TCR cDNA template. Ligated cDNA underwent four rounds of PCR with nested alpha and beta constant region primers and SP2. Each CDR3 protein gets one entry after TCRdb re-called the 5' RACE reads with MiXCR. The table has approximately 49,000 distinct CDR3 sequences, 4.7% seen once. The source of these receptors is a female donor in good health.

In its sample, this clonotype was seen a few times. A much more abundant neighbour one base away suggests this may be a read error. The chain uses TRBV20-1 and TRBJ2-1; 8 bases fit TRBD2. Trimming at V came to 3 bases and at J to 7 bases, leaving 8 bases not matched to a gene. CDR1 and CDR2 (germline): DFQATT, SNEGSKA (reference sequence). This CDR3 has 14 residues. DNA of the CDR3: TGCAGTGCTAGCGCGGGGACTAGTGGGAATGAGCAGTTCTTC. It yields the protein CSASAGTSGNEQFF.

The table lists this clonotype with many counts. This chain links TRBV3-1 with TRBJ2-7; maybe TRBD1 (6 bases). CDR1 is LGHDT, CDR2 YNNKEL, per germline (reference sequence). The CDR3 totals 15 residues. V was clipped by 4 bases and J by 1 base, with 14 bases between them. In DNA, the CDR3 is TGTGCCAGCAGCCTCCGGGACACCGATTCCTACGAGCAGTACTTC. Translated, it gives CASSLRDTDSYEQYF.

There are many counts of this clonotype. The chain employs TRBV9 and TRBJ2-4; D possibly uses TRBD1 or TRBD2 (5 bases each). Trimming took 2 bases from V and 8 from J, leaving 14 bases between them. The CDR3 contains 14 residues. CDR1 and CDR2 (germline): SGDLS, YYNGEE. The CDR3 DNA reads TGTGCCAGCAGCGTGGGCGGACGAGGGGACATTCAGTACTTC. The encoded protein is CASSVGGRGDIQYF. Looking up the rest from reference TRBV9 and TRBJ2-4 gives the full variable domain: DSGVTQTPKHLITATGQRVTLRCSPRSGDLSVYWYQQSLDQGLQFLIQYYNGEERAKGNILERFSAQQFPDLHSELNLSSLELGDSALYFCASSVGGRGDIQYFGAGTRLSVL.

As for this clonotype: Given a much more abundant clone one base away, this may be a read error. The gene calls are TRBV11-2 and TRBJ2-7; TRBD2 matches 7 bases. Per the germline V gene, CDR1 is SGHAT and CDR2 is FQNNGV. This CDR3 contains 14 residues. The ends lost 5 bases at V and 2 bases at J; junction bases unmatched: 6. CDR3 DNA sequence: TGTGCCAGCAGCAAGGGACTAACCCCCTACGAGCAGTACTTC. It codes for CASSKGLTPYEQYF. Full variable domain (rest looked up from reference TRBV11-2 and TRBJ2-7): EAGVAQSPRYKIIEKRQSVAFWCNPISGHATLYWYQQILGQGPKLLIQFQNNGVVDDSQLPKDRFSAERLKGVDSTLKIQPAKLEDSAVYLCASSKGLTPYEQYFGPGTRLTVT.

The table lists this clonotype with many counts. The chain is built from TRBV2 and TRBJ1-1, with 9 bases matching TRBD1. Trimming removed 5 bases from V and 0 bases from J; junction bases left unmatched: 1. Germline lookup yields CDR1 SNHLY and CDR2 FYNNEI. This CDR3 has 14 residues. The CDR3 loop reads CASSRQGVNTEAFF. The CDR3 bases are TGTGCCAGCAGTCGACAGGGGGTGAACACTGAAGCTTTCTTT.

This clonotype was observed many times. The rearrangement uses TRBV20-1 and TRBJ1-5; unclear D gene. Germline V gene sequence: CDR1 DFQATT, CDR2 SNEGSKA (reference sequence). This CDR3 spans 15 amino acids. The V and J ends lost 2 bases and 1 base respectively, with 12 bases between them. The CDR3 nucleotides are TGCAGTGCTAGAAAAGGAGGGAAGAGCAATCAGCCCCAGCATTTT. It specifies CSARKGGKSNQPQHF.

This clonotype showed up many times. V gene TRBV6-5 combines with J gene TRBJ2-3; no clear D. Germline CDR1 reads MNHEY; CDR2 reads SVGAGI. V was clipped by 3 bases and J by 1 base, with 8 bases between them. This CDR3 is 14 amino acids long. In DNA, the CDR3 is TGTGCCAGCAGTTATTTCAGAGGCACAGATACGCAGTATTTT. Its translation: CASSYFRGTDTQYF.

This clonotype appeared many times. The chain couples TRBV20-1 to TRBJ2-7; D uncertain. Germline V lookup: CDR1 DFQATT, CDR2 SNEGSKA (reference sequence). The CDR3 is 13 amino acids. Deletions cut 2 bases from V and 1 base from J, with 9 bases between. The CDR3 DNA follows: TGCAGTGCTAGACAGCCCCAATCCTACGAGCAGTACTTC. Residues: CSARQPQSYEQYF.

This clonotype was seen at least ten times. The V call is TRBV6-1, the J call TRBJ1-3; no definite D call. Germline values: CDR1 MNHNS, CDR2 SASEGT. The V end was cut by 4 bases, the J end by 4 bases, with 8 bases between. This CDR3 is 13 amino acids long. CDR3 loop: CASSGTAGNTIYF. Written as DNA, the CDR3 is TGTGCCAGCAGTGGGACGGCAGGAAACACCATATATTTT.

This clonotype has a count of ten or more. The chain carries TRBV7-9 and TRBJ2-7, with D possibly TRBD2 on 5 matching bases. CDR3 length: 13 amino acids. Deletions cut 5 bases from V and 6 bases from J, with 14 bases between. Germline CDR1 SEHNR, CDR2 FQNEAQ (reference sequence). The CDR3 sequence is CASSPQLGSEQYF. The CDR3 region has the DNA TGTGCCAGCAGCCCCCAACTAGGTAGCGAGCAGTACTTC.

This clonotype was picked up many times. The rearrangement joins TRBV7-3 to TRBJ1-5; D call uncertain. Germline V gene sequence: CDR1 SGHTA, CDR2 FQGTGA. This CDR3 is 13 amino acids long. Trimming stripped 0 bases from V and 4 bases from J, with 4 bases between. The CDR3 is CASSLTGNQPQHF. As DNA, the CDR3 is TGTGCCAGCAGCTTAACGGGGAATCAGCCCCAGCATTTT.

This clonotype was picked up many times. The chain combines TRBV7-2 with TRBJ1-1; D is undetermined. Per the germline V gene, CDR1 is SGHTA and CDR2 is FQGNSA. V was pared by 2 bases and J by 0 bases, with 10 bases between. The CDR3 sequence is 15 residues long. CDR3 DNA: TGTGCCAGCAGCTTAATGGCTATGATGAACACTGAAGCTTTCTTT. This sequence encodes CASSLMAMMNTEAFF.

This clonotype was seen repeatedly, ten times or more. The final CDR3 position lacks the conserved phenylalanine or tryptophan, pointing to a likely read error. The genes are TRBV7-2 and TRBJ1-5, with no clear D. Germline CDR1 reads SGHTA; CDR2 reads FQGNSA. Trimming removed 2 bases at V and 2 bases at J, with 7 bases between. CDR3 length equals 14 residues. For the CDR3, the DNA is TGTGCCAGCAGCTTAAATTCGGGCAATCAGCCCCAGCATCTT. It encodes CASSLNSGNQPQHL.

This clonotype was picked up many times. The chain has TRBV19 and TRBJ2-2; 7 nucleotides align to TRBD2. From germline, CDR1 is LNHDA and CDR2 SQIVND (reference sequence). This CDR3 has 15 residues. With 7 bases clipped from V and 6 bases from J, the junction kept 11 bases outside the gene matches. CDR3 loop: CASTIGGRAAGELFF. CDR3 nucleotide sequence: TGTGCCAGTACCATCGGAGGGAGGGCGGCCGGGGAGCTGTTTTTT.

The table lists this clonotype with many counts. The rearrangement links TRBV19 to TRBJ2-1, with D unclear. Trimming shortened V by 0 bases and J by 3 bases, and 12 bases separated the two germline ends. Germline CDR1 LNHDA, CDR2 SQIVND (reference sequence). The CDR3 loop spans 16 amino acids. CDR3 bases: TGTGCCAGTAGTATAGATTCCCAAGGAATCTACAATGAGCAGTTCTTC. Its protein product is CASSIDSQGIYNEQFF.

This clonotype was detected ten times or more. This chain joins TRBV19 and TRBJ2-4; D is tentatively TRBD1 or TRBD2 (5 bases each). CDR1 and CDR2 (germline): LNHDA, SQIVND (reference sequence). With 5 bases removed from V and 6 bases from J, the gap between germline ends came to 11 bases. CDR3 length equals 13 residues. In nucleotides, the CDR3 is TGTGCCAGTAGTCCCGGGACCACAAACATTCAGTACTTC. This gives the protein CASSPGTTNIQYF.

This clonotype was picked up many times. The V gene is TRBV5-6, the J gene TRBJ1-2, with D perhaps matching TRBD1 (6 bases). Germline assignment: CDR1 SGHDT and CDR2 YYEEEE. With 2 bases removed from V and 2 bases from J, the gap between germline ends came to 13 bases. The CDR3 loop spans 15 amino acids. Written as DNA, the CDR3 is TGTGCCAGCAGCTTAAAAGCAGGGACAAACTATGGCTACACCTTC. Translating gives CASSLKAGTNYGYTF. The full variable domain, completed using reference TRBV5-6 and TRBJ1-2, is DAGVTQSPTHLIKTRGQQVTLRCSPKSGHDTVSWYQQALGQGPQFIFQYYEEEERQRGNFPDRFSGHQFPNYSSELNVNALLLGDSALYLCASSLKAGTNYGYTFGSGTRLTVV.

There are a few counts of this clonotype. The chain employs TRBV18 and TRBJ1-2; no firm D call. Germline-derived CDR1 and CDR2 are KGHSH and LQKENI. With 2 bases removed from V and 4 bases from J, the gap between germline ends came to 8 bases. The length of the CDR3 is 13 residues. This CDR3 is CASSPGTAYGYTF. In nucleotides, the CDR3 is TGTGCCAGCTCACCAGGAACGGCCTATGGCTACACCTTC.

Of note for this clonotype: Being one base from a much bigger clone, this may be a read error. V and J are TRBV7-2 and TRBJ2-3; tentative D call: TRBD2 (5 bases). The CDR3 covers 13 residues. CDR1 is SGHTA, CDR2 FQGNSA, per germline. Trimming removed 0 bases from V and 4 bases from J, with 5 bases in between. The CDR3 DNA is TGTGCCAGCAGCTTAGCGGAGGCAGATACGCAGTATTTT. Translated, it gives CASSLAEADTQYF.

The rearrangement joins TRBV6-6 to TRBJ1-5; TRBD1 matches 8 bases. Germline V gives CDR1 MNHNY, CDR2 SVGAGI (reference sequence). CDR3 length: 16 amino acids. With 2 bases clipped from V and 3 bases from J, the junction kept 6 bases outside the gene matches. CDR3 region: CASSYPGQANNQPQHF. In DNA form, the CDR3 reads TGTGCCAGCAGTTACCCGGGACAGGCGAACAATCAGCCCCAGCATTTT.

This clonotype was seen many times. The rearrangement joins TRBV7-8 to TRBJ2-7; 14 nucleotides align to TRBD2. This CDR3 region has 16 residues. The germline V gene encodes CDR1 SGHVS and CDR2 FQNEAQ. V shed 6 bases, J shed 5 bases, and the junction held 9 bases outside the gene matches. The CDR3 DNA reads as TGTGCCAGCAGTTACGGACTAGCGGGAGGTTTTAACGAGCAGTACTTC. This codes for CASSYGLAGGFNEQYF.

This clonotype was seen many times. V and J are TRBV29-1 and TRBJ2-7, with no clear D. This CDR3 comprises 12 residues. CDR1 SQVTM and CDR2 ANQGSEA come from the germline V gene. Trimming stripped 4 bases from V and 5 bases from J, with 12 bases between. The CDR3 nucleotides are TGCAGCGTTGTACGGGCGCGAGACGAGCAGTACTTC. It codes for CSVVRARDEQYF.

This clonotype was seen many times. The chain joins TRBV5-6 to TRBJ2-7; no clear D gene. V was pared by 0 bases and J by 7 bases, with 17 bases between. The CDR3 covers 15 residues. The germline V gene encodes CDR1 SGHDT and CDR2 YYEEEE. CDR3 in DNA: TGTGCCAGCAGCTTGGATCCGGAATACGGTGGGGAGCAGTACTTC. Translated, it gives CASSLDPEYGGEQYF.

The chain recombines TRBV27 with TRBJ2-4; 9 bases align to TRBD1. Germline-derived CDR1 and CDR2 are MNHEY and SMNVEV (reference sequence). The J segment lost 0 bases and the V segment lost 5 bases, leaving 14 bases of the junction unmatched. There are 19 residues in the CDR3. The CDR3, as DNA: TGTGCCAGCAGTCCCCTCGGGACAGGGTCGCCCTTAGCCAAAAACATTCAGTACTTC. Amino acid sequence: CASSPLGTGSPLAKNIQYF.

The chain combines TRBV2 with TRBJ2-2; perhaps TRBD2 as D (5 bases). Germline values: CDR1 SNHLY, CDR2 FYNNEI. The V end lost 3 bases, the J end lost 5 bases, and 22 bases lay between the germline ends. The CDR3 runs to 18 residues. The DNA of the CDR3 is TGTGCCAGCAGTGATAGGGCGGGCACAGAAGAAGAGACCGGGGAGCTGTTTTTT. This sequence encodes CASSDRAGTEEETGELFF.

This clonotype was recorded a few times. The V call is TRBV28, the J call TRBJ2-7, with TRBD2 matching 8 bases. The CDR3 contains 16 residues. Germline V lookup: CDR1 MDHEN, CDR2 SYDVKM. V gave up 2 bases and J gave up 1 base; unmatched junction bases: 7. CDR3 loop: CASSLHLAGRSYEQYF. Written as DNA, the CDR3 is TGTGCCAGCAGTTTACATCTAGCGGGTCGATCCTACGAGCAGTACTTC.

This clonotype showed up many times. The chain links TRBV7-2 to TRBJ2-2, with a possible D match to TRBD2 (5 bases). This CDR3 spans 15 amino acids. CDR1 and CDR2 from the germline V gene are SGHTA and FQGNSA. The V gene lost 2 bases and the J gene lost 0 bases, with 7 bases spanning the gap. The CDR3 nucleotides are TGTGCCAGCAGCTTATCCGGGACGAACACCGGGGAGCTGTTTTTT. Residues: CASSLSGTNTGELFF.

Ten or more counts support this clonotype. The CDR3 nucleotides read TGTGCCAGCAGTTACTCGAACATTGGGACGGGGCAGTTCTTC. Protein sequence: CASSYSNIGTGQFF. The genes are TRBV6-5 and TRBJ2-1; possibly TRBD1 or TRBD2 for D (5 bases each). The CDR3 contains 14 residues. V lost 0 bases, J lost 12 bases, and 15 bases lay in between. Per germline, CDR1 MNHEY and CDR2 SVGAGI.